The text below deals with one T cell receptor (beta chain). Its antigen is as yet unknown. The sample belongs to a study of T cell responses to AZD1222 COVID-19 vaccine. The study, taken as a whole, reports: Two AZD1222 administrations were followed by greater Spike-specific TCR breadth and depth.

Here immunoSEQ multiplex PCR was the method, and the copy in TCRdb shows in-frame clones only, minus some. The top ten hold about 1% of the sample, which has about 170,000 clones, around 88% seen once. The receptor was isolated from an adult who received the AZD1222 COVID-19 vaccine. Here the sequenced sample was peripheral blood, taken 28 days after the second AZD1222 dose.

CDR3 in DNA: TGTGCCAGCTCAGCCGGACAGGCCTGGGACATTCAGTACTTC. It translates to CASSAGQAWDIQYF. V usage is TRBV18 and J usage is TRBJ2-4; 7 nucleotides agree with TRBD1. The J segment lost 8 bases and the V segment lost 5 bases, leaving 9 bases of the junction unmatched. Germline V lookup: CDR1 KGHSH, CDR2 LQKENI. The CDR3 is 14 amino acids. The full variable domain, rest sourced from reference TRBV18 and TRBJ2-4, is NAGVMQNPRHLVRRRGQEARLRCSPMKGHSHVYWYRQLPEEGLKFMVYLQKENIIDESGMPKERFSAEFPKEGPSILRIQQVVRGDSAAYFCASSAGQAWDIQYFGAGTRLSVL.